This T cell receptor beta chain was retrieved from a study of OX40 agonist ivuxolimab in advanced cancers. Study observations and caveats: CD8+ T cells were the subset that, on average, had more expanded clones than CD4+.

Points on this clone: Antigen unknown.

Measured with immunoSEQ multiplex PCR; TCRdb has only the in-frame clones, and not every one. The table has around 70,000 clones, about 91% seen once. Trimming removed 5 bases at V and 0 bases at J, with 13 bases between. The germline V gene encodes CDR1 PRHDT and CDR2 FYEKMQ (reference sequence). The CDR3 runs 15 residues. Source: CD4+ or CD8+ T cells sorted from blood, taken in a trial of the OX40 agonist ivuxolimab. The receptor comes from an adult with an advanced solid tumor such as melanoma, head and neck, liver or kidney cancer. The V and J genes are TRBV13 and TRBJ1-1; tentatively, D is TRBD1 (6 bases). In nucleotides, the CDR3 is TGTGCCAGCAGCGCCCGGGGGGCTCTGAACACTGAAGCTTTCTTT. Its translation is CASSARGALNTEAFF.